This TCR beta chain is from a study of T cell responses to AZD1222 COVID-19 vaccine. Findings and limits, study-wide: Vaccine-associated CD4 TCRs ranged over spike, dominating at 160-218 and 743-854. A mostly white British donor set with more females was recruited, and clonal diversity was possibly underestimated.

Produced via immunoSEQ multiplex PCR; TCRdb's table is partial and in-frame only. Altogether 90,000 to 120,000 clones are present, around 87% being singletons, with the ten largest covering 3.5% to 4.5%. As for this clone: As yet, its antigen is unknown.

This sequence originates from an adult in good health. This specimen was peripheral blood, taken on day 0 of AZD1222 vaccination.

The CDR3 spells CASSSGQGLNTEAFF. The DNA for the CDR3 is TGTGCCAGCAGCTCCGGACAGGGGTTGAACACTGAAGCTTTCTTT. The chain recombines TRBV7-9 with TRBJ1-1; TRBD1 matches at 9 bases. The germline CDR1 and CDR2 sequences are SEHNR and FQNEAQ (reference sequence). V lost 4 bases, J lost 0 bases, and 3 bases stayed unmatched. There are 15 residues in the CDR3.